Given below is one TCR beta chain in context. These data belong to a study of follicular helper T cells after annual influenza vaccination. Time point defined: 2014-2015 season, pre-vaccination. Some clones are missing from TCRdb's copy, which holds only in-frame ones; the method was immunoSEQ multiplex PCR. Here the sample spans roughly 13,000 clones, under 80% being singletons. This material consisted of CXCR5- memory CD4+ T cells sorted from blood, taken on the day of influenza vaccination. This TCR came from an adult who received the influenza vaccine.

Written as DNA, the CDR3 is TGTGCCAGCAGTTACACCCGGGACAGCAATTCACCCCTCCACTTT. Translation gives CASSYTRDSNSPLHF. This chain connects TRBV6-5 to TRBJ1-6, with 7 bases lining up with TRBD1. The CDR3 covers 15 residues. Trimming took 2 bases from V and 7 from J; bases not matched to a gene: 5. Germline assignment: CDR1 MNHEY and CDR2 SVGAGI.